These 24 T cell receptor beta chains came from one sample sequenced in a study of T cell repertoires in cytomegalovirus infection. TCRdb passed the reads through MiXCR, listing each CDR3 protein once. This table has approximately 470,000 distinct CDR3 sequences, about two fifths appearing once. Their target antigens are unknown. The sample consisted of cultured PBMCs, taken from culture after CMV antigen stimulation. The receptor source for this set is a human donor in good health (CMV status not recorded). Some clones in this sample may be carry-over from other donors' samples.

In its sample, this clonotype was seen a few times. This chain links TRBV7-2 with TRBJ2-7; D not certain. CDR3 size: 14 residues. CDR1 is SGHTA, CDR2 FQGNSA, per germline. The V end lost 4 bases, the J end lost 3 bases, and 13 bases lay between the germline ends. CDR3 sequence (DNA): TGTGCCAGCAGCTCCGGACCCATGGGCTACGAGCAGTACTTC. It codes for CASSSGPMGYEQYF.

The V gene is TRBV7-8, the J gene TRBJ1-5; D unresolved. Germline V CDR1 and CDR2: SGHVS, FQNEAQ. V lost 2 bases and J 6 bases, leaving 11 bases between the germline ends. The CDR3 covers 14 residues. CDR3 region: CASSLRQDPQPQHF. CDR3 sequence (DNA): TGTGCCAGCAGCTTACGGCAGGATCCTCAGCCCCAGCATTTT.

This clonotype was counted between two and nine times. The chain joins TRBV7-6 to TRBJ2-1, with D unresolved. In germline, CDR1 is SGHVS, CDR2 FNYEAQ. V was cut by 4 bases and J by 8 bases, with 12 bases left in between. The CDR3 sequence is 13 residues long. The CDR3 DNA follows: TGTGCCAGCAGCTACACCGGGTTCTATGAGCAGTTCTTC. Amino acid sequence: CASSYTGFYEQFF.

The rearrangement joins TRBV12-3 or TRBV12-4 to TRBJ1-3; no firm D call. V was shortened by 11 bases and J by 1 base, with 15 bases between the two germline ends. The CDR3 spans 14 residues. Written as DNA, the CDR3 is TGTGCCGTGATGCGGGGAATATCTGGAAACACCATATATTTT. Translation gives CAVMRGISGNTIYF.

The CDR3 region is CASSINREAYEQYF. The CDR3 DNA reads as TGTGCCAGTAGTATCAACAGGGAAGCCTACGAGCAGTACTTC. The V and J genes are TRBV19 and TRBJ2-7; a weak D match, TRBD1 (6 bases). CDR3 length: 14 amino acids. The V and J ends lost 3 bases and 2 bases respectively, with 11 bases between them. Germline values: CDR1 LNHDA, CDR2 SQIVND (reference sequence).

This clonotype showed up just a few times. The CDR3 loop is CASSFSGGLASRNEQFF. In DNA form, the CDR3 reads TGTGCCAGTAGTTTCTCAGGGGGCTTGGCTAGCAGGAATGAGCAGTTCTTC. The chain recombines TRBV19 with TRBJ2-1; 8 nucleotides line up with TRBD1. After removal of 5 bases from V and 7 bases from J, the junction contained 16 bases not matched to a gene. The CDR3 has 17 amino acids. The germline CDR1 and CDR2 sequences are LNHDA and SQIVND (reference sequence). The full variable domain, rest sourced from reference TRBV19 and TRBJ2-1, is DGGITQSPKYLFRKEGQNVTLSCEQNLNHDAMYWYRQDPGQGLRLIYYSQIVNDFQKGDIAEGYSVSREKKESFPLTVTSAQKNPTAFYLCASSFSGGLASRNEQFFGPGTRLTVL.

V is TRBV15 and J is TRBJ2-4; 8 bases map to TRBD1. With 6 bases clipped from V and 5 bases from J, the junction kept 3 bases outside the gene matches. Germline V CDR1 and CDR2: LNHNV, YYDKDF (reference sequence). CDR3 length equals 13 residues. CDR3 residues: CATSGDRQNIQYF. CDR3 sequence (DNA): TGTGCCACCAGTGGGGACAGGCAAAACATTCAGTACTTC.

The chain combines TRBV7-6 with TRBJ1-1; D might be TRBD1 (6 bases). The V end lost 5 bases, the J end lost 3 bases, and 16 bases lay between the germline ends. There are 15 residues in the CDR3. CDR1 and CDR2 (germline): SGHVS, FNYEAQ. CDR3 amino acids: CASSPLQGRDTEAFF. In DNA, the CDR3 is TGTGCCAGCAGCCCCTTACAGGGACGGGACACTGAAGCTTTCTTT.

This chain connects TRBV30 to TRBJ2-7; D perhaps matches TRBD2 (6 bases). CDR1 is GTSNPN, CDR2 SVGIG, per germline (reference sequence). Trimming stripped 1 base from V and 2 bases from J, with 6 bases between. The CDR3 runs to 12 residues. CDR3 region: CAWSGLAYEQYF. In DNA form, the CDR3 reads TGTGCCTGGAGTGGACTAGCCTACGAGCAGTACTTC.

The CDR3 bases are TGCAGTGCTAGAGAGGGGACTCTCTATGGCTACACCTTC. It translates to CSAREGTLYGYTF. This rearrangement joins TRBV20-1 to TRBJ1-2; possible D gene TRBD1, 5 bases. The CDR3 runs to 13 residues. Per germline, CDR1 DFQATT and CDR2 SNEGSKA (reference sequence). Trimming took off 0 bases at V and 4 bases at J, with 9 bases between the two ends.

The chain's CDR3 is CASSLGRWGAFF. The DNA of the CDR3 is TGTGCCAGCAGTTTGGGGCGTTGGGGGGCTTTCTTT. V usage is TRBV12-3 or TRBV12-4 and J usage is TRBJ1-1; D may be TRBD1 (5 bases). V shed 3 bases and J shed 11 bases, with 13 bases lying between them. This CDR3 has 12 amino acids.

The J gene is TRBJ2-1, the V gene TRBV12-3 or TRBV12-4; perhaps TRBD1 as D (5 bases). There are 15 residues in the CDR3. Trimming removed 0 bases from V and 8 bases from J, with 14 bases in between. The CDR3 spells CASSLAPHPGYEQFF. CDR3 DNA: TGTGCCAGCAGTTTAGCGCCCCACCCAGGGTATGAGCAGTTCTTC.

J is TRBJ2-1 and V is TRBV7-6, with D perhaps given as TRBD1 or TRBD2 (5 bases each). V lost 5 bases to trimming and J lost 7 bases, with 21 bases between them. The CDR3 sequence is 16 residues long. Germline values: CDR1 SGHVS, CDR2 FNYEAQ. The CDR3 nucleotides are TGTGCCAGCAGCCATAGGGACCGGGCCCCCGCTAATGAGCAGTTCTTC. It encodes CASSHRDRAPANEQFF.

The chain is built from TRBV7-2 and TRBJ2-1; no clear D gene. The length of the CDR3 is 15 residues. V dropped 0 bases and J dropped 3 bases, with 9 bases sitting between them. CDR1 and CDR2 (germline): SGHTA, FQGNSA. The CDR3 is CASSLAGSVYNEQFF. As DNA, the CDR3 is TGTGCCAGCAGCTTAGCGGGCTCGGTCTACAATGAGCAGTTCTTC. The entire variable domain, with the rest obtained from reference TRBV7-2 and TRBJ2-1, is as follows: GAGVSQSPSNKVTEKGKDVELRCDPISGHTALYWYRQSLGQGLEFLIYFQGNSAPDKSGLPSDRFSAERTGGSVSTLTIQRTQQEDSAVYLCASSLAGSVYNEQFFGPGTRLTVL.

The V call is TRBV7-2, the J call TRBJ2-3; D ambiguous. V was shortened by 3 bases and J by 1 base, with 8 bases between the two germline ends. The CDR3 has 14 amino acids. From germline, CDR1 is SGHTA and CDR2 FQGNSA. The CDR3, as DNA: TGTGCCAGCAGCTTGGGGATAGGCACAGATACGCAGTATTTT. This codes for CASSLGIGTDTQYF.

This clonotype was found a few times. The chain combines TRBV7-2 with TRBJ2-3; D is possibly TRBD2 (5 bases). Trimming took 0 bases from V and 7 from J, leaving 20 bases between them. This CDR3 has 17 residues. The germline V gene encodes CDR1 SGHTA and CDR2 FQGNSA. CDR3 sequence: CASSLALAGLKDHTQYF. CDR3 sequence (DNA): TGTGCCAGCAGCTTAGCGTTGGCCGGACTTAAGGATCATACGCAGTATTTT.

The CDR3 loop reads CASSLVGAGRADTQYF. CDR3 sequence (DNA): TGTGCCAGCAGCTTAGTTGGAGCGGGGCGCGCAGATACGCAGTATTTT. This sequence joins TRBV7-2 and TRBJ2-3, with 7 bases matching TRBD2. Germline V gene lookup returns CDR1 SGHTA and CDR2 FQGNSA. The CDR3 is 16 amino acids. Unmatched junction bases numbered 8, after V lost 1 base and J lost 4 bases.

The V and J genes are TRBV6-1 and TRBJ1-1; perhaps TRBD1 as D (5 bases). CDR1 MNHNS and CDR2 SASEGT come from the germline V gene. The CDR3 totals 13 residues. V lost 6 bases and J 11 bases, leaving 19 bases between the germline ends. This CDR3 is CASRRDSLVTAFF. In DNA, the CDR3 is TGTGCCAGCAGGAGAGACAGTCTAGTTACGGCTTTCTTT.

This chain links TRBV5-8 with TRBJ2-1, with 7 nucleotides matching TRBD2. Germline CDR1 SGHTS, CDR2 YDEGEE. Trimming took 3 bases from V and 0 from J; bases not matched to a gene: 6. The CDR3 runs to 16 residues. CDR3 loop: CASSSWGGSSYNEQFF. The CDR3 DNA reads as TGTGCCAGCAGCTCGTGGGGGGGAAGCTCCTACAATGAGCAGTTCTTC.

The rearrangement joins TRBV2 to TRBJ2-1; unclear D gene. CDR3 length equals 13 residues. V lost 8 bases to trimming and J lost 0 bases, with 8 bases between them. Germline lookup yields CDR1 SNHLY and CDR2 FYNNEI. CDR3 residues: CASQRSSYNEQFF. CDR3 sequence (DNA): TGTGCCAGCCAGCGCAGCTCCTACAATGAGCAGTTCTTC.

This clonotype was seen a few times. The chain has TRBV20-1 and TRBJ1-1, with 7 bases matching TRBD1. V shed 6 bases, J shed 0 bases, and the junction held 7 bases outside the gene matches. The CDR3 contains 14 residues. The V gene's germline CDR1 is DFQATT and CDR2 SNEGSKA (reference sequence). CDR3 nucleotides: TGCAGTGCGGAAGACAGGGACATGAACACTGAAGCTTTCTTT. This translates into CSAEDRDMNTEAFF.

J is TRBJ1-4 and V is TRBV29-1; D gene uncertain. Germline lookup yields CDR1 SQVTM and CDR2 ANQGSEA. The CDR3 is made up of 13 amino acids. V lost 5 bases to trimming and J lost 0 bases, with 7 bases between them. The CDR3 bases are TGCAGCGTTCAGACGGCAACTAATGAAAAACTGTTTTTT. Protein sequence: CSVQTATNEKLFF.

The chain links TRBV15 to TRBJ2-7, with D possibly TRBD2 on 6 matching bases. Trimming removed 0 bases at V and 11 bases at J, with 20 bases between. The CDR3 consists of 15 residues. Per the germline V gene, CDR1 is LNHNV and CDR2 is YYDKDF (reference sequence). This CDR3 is CATSRDLSHSGREYF. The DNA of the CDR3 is TGTGCCACCAGCAGAGATCTTAGTCACAGCGGGCGCGAGTACTTC.

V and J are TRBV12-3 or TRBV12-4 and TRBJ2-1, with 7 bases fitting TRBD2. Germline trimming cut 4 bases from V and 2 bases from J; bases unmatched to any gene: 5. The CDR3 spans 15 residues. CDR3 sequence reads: CASSSSGHPYNEQFF. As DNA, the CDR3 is TGTGCCAGCAGTTCTAGCGGTCACCCCTACAATGAGCAGTTCTTC.